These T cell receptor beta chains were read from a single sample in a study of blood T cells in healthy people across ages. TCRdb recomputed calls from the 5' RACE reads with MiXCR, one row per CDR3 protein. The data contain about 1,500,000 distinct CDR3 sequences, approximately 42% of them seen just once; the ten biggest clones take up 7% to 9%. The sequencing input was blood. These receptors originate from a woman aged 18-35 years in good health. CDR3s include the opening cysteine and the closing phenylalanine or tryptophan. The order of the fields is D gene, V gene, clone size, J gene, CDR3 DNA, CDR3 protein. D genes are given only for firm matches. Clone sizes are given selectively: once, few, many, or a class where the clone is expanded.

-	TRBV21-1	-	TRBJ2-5	TGTGCCAGCAGCAGTTCCAGGGGCCATGAGCAGTACTTC	CASSSSRGHEQYF
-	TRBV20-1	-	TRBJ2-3	TGCAGTGCTAGTCCCGTTATAACCACCAGCACAGATACGCAGTATTTT	CSASPVITTSTDTQYF
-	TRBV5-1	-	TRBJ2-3	TGCGCCAGCAGCTTGGAGGGCAGGGTAGCAGAGCATCGGATAGATATGCAGTATTTT	CASSLEGRVAEHRIDMQYF
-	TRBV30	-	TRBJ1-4	TGTGCCTGTGCGGATGAAAAACTGTTTTTT	CACADEKLFF
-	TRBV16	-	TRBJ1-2	TGTGCCAGCAGCCAAAACCCAGGGGCTGGCTACACCTTC	CASSQNPGAGYTF
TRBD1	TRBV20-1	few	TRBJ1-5	TGCAGTGCTATAGGACAGGGCGGGCAGCCCCAGCATTTT	CSAIGQGGQPQHF
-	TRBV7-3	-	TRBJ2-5	TGTGCCAGCAGCTTTCCACAGGGTACTGAGCAGTACTTC	CASSFPQGTEQYF
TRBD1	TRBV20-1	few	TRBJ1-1	TGCAGTGTCGACTTTCAGGGGGCCTCAACTTTCTTT	CSVDFQGASTFF
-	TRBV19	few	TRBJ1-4	TGTGCCAGTAGCGGGCAGCACAGGTCCAGTGAAAAACTGTTTTTT	CASSGQHRSSEKLFF
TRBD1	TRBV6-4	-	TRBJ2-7	TGTGCCAGCATCAAGCAGGGGGCGTACTTC	CASIKQGAYF
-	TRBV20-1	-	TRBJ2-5	TGCAACGCGGTTGGGGGCCGGGGGGTTGAGCAGTACTTC	CNAVGGRGVEQYF